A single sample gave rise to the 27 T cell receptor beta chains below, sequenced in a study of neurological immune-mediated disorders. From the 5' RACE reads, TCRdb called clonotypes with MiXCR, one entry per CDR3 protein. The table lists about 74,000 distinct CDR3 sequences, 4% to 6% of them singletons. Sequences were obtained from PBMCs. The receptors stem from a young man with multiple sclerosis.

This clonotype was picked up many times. CDR3 bases: TGCAGTGCTAGGGCGGGGGCCCAAGAGACCCAGTACTTC. As protein: CSARAGAQETQYF. This sequence joins TRBV20-1 and TRBJ2-5, with D maybe TRBD2 (7 bases). CDR1 and CDR2 (germline): DFQATT, SNEGSKA (reference sequence). V lost 3 bases, J lost 1 base, and 9 bases lay in between. The CDR3 consists of 13 residues.

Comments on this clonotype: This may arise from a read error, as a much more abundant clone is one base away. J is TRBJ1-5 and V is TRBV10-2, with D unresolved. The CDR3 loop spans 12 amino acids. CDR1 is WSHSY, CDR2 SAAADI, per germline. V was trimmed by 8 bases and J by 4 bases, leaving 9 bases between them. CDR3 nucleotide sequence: TGCGCCAGCGGAACGAAAAATCAGCCCCAGCATTTT. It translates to CASGTKNQPQHF.

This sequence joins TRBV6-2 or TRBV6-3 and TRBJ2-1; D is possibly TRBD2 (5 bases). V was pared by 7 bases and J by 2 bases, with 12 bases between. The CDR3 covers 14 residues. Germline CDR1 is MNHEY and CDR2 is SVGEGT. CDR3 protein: CASTESGTYNEQFF. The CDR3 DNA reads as TGTGCCAGCACCGAAAGCGGAACCTACAATGAGCAGTTCTTC.

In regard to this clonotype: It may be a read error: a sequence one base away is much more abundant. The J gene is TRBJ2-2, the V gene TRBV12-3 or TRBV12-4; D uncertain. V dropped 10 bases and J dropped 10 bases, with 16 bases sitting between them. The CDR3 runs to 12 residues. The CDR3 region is CANHKPSEELFF. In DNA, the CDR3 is TGTGCCAACCATAAACCCTCAGAGGAGCTGTTTTTT.

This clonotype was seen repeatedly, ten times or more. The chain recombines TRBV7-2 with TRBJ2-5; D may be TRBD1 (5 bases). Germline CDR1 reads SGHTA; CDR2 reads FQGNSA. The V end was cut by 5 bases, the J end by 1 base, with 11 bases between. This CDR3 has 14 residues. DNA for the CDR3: TGTGCCAGCAGCGGTGCAGGGTCCCAAGAGACCCAGTACTTC. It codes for CASSGAGSQETQYF.

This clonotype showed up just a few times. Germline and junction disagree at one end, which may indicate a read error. The DNA for the CDR3 is TGCGCCAGCAGCTTGGGAGGACAGGGTCGTAATTCACCCCTCAACTTT. This sequence encodes CASSLGGQGRNSPLNF. This sequence joins TRBV5-1 and TRBJ1-6, with 8 bases identical to TRBD1. CDR1 and CDR2 (germline): SGHRS, YFSETQ. The CDR3 runs 16 residues.

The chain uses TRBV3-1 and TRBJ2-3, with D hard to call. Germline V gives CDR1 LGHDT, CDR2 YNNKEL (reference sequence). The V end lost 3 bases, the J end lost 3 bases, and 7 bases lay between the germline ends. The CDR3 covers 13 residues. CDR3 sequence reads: CASSHYTTDTQYF. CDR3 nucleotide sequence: TGTGCCAGCAGCCATTATACTACAGATACGCAGTATTTT.

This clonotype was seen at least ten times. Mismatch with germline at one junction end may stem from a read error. CDR3 loop: CATSPGSNSPLNF. The CDR3 coding sequence is TGTGCCACTAGCCCGGGGTCTAATTCACCCCTCAACTTT. The J gene is TRBJ1-6, the V gene TRBV24-1; no clear D gene. CDR3 length: 13 residues. CDR1 KGHDR and CDR2 SFDVKD come from the germline V gene.

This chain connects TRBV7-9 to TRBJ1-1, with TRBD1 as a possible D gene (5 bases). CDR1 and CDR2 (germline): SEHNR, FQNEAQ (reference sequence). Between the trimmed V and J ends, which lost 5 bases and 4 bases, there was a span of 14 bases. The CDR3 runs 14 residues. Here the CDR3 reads CASSRGRVGTEAFF. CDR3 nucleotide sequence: TGTGCCAGCAGCCGGGGGAGGGTCGGCACTGAAGCTTTCTTT.

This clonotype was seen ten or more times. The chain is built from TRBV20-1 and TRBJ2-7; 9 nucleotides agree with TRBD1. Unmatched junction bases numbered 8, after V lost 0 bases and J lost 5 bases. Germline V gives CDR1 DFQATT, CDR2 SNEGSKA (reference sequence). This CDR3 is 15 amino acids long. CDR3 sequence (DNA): TGCAGTGCTAGAGATTTGACAGGGGGAATAAACGAGCAGTACTTC. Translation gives CSARDLTGGINEQYF.

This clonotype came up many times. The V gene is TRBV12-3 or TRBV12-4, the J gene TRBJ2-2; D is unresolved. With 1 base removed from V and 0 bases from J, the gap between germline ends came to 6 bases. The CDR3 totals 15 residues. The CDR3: CASSLGSPNTGELFF. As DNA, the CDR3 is TGTGCCAGCAGTTTAGGGAGCCCGAACACCGGGGAGCTGTTTTTT.

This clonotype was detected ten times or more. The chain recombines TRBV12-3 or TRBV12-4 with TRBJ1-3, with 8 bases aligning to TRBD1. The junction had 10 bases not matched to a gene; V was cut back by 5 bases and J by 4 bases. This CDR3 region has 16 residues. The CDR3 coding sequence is TGTGCCAGCAGTCAGGCGCGACAGGGGCGAGGAAACACCATATATTTT. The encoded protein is CASSQARQGRGNTIYF.

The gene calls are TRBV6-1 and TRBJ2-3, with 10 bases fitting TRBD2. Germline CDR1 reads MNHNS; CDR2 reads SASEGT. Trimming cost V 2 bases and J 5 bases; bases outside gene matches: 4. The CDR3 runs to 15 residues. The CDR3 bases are TGTGCCAGCAGTGAAAAAGCTAGCGGGGGAGATACGCAGTATTTT. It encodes CASSEKASGGDTQYF.

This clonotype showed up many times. The CDR3 region is CSGGGGGSPLHF. Written as DNA, the CDR3 is TGCAGCGGGGGCGGGGGTGGTTCACCCCTCCACTTT. The V call is TRBV20-1, the J call TRBJ1-6; D possibly corresponds to TRBD1 (6 bases). The CDR3 runs to 12 residues. Germline lookup yields CDR1 DFQATT and CDR2 SNEGSKA (reference sequence).

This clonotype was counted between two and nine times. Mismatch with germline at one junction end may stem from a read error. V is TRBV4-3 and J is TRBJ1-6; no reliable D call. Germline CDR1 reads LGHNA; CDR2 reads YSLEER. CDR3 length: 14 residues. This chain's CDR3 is CASSQARFESPLNF. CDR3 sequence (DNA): TGCGCCAGCAGCCAAGCCAGGTTTGAATCACCCCTCAACTTT.

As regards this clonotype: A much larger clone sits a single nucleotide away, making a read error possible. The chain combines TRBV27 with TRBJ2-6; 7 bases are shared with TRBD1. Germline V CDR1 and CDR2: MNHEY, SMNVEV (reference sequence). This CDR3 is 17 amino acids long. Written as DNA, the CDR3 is TGTGCCAGCGGGCCCCGACAGGGAAACTCTGGGGCCAAAGTCCTGACTTTC. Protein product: CASGPRQGNSGAKVLTF.

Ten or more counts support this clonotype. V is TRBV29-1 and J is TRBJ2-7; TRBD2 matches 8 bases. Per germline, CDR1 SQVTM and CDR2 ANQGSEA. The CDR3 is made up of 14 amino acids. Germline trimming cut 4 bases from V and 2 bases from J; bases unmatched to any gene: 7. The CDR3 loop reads CSVGLASRPYEQYF. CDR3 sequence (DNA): TGCAGCGTTGGACTAGCGAGTCGCCCCTACGAGCAGTACTTC.

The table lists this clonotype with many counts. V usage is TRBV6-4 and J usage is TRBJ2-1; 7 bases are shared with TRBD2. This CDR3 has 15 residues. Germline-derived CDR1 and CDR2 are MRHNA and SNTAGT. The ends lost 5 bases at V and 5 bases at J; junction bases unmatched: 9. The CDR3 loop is CASSQTRGGDNEQFF. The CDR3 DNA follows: TGTGCCAGCAGTCAGACGCGGGGAGGGGACAATGAGCAGTTCTTC.

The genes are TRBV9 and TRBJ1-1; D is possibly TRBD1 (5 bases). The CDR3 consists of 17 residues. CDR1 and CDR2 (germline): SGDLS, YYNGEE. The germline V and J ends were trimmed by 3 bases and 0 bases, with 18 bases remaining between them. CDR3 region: CASSGFTGTAMNTEAFF. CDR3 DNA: TGTGCCAGCAGCGGGTTTACCGGGACGGCCATGAACACTGAAGCTTTCTTT.

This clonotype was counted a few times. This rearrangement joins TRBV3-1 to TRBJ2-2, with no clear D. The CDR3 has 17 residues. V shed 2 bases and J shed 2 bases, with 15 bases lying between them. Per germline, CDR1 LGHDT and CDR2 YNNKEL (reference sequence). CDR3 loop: CASSQLVRTSNTGELFF. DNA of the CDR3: TGTGCCAGCAGCCAACTAGTTCGGACGTCAAACACCGGGGAGCTGTTTTTT. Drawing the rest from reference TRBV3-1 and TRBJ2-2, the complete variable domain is DTAVSQTPKYLVTQMGNDKSIKCEQNLGHDTMYWYKQDSKKFLKIMFSYNNKELIINETVPNRFSPKSPDKAHLNLHINSLELGDSAVYFCASSQLVRTSNTGELFFGEGSRLTVL.

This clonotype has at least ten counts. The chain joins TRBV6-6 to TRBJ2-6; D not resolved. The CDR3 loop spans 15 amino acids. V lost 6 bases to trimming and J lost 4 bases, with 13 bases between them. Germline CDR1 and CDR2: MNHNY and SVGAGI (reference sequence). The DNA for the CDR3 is TGTGCCAGCAGCTCCGGATTGCCCGGGGCCAACGTCCTGACTTTC. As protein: CASSSGLPGANVLTF.

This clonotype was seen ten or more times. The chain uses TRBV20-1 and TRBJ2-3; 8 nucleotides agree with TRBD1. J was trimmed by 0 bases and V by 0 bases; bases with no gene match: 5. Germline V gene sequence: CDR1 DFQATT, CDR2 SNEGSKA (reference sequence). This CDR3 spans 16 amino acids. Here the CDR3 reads CSARDSGGPSTDTQYF. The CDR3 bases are TGCAGTGCTAGAGATTCAGGGGGCCCTAGCACAGATACGCAGTATTTT.

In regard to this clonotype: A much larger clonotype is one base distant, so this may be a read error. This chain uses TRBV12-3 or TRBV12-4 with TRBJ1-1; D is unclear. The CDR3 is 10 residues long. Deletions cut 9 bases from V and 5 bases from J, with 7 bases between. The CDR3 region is CARSRTEAFF. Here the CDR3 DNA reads TGTGCCAGAAGCAGGACTGAAGCTTTCTTT.

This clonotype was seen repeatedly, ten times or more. In DNA form, the CDR3 reads TGTGCCACCAGCAGAGCTACGACGGGACAAGAGACCCAGTACTTC. Translated, it gives CATSRATTGQETQYF. The V and J genes are TRBV15 and TRBJ2-5; TRBD2 is a possible D gene (5 bases). Per germline, CDR1 LNHNV and CDR2 YYDKDF (reference sequence). V was pared by 1 base and J by 2 bases, with 11 bases between. The CDR3 contains 15 residues.

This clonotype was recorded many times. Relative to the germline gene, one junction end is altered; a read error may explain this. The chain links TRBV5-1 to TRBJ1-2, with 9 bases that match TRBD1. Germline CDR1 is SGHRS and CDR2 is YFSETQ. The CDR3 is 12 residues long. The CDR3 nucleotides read TGCGCCAGCAGCGGTTCCGGGACAGGGAACGCCTTC. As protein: CASSGSGTGNAF.

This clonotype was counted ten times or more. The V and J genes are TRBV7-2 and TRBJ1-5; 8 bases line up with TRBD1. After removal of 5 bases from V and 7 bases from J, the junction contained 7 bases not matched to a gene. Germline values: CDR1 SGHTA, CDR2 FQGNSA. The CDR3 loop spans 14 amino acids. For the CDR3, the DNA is TGTGCCAGCAGCCTCACGACAGGGGCCCAGCCCCAGCATTTT. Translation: CASSLTTGAQPQHF.

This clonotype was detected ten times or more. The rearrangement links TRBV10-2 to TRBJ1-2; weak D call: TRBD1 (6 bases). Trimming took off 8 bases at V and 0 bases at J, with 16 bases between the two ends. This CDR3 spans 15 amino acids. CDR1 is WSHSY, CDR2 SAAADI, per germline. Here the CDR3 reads CASSDSRRTNYGYTF. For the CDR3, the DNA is TGCGCCAGCTCGGACAGCCGACGGACTAACTATGGCTACACCTTC.